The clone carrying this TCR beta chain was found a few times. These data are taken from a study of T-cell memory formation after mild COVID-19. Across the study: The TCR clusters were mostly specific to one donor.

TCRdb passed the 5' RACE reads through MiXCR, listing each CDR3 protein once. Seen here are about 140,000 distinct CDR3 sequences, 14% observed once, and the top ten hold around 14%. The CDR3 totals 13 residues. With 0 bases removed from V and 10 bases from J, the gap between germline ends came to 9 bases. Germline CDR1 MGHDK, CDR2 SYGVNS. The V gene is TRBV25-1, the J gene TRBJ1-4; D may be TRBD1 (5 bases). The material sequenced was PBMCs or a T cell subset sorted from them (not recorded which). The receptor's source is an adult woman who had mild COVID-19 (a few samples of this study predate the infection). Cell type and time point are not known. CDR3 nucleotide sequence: TGTGCCAGCAGTGAATATGTCGGGGGAAAACTGTTTTTT. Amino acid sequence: CASSEYVGGKLFF.